The table lists the clone carrying this T cell receptor beta chain with a few counts. The target antigen is unknown. Alongside a J-beta primer mix, a sample-barcoded 5' primer served in a second PCR lasting roughly 7 to 11 cycles. One entry per CDR3 protein results from TCRdb running MiXCR on the 5' RACE reads. The repertoire consists of 1.5 million or so distinct CDR3 sequences, with about 45% occurring once and the leading ten covering about 4.1%. These data originate in a study of blood T cells in healthy people across ages. Study-wide results and limits: It was held that diversity estimates obtained from one million T cells represented underestimates.

CDR3 length: 20 residues. Germline lookup yields CDR1 PRHDT and CDR2 FYEKMQ (reference sequence). V was pared by 2 bases and J by 0 bases, with 15 bases of the junction left unmatched. Isolating PBMCs gave at least 6.5 million of these cells per sample. The chain employs TRBV13 and TRBJ2-3, with 9 bases that match TRBD2. This clonotype was obtained from a woman younger than 35 in good health. The sequenced sample was blood. The CDR3 DNA sequence: TGTGCCAGCAGCTTATGGGGAGAAGCGGGGGGCGACCTGAGCACAGATACGCAGTATTTT. Amino acid sequence: CASSLWGEAGGDLSTDTQYF. The whole variable domain, remainder taken from reference TRBV13 and TRBJ2-3, is AAGVIQSPRHLIKEKRETATLKCYPIPRHDTVYWYQQGPGQDPQFLISFYEKMQSDKGSIPDRFSAQQFSDYHSELNMSSLELGDSALYFCASSLWGEAGGDLSTDTQYFGPGTRLTVL.